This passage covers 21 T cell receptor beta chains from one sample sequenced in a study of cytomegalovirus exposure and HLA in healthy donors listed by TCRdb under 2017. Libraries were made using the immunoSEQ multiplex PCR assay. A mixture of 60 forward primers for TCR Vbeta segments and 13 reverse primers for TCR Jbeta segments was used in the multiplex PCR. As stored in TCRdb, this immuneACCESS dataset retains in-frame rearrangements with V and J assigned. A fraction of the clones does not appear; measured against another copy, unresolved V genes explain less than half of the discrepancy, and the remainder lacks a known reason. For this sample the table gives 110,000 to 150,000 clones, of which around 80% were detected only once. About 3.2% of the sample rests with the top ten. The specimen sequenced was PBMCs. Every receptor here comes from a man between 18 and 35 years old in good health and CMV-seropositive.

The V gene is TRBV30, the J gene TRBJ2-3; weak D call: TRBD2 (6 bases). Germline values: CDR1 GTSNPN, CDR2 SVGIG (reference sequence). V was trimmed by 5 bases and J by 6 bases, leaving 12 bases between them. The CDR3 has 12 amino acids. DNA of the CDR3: TGTGCCTGGGCCTCAGGGAGGGATACGCAGTATTTT. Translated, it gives CAWASGRDTQYF.

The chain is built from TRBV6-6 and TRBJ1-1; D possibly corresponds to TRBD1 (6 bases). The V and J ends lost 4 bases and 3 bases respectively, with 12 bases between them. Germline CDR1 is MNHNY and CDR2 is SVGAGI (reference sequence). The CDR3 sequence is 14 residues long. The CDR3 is CASSSLGGDTEAFF. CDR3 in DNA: TGTGCCAGCAGTTCCTTAGGGGGGGACACTGAAGCTTTCTTT.

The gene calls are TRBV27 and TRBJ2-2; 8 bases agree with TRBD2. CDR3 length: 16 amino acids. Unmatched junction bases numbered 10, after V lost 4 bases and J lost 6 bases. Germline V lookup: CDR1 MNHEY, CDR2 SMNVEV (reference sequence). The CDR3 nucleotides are TGTGCCAGCAGTTCACTACTAGCGGAGCCCGCCGGGGAGCTGTTTTTT. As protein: CASSSLLAEPAGELFF.

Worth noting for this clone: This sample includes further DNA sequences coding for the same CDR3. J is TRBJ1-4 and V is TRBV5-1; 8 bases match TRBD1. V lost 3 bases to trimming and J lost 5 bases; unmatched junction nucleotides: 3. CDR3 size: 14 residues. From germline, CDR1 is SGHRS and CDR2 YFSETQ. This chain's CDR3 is CASSSTGVNEKLFF. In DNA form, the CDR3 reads TGCGCCAGCAGCTCGACAGGGGTAAATGAAAAACTGTTTTTT.

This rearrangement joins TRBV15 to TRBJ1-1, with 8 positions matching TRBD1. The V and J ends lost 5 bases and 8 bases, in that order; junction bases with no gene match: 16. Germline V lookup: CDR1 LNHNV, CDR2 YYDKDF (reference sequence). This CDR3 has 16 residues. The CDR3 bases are TGTGCCACCAGCCCCCGGACAGGGAGGGGGCCAATAGAAGCTTTCTTT. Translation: CATSPRTGRGPIEAFF.

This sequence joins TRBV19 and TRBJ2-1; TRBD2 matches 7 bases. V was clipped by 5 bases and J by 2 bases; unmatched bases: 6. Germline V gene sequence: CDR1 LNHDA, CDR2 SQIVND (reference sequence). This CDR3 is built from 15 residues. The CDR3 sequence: CASSPRLAAYNEQFF. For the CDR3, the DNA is TGTGCCAGTAGTCCCCGGCTAGCGGCCTACAATGAGCAGTTCTTC.

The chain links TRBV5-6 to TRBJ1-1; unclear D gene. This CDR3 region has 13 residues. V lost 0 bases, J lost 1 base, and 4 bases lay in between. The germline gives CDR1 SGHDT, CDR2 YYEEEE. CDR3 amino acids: CASSLGRNTEAFF. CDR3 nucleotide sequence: TGTGCCAGCAGCTTGGGTCGGAACACTGAAGCTTTCTTT.

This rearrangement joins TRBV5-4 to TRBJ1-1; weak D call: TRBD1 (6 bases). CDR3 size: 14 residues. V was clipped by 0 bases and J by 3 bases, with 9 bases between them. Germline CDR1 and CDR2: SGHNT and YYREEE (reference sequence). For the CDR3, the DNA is TGTGCCAGCAGCTTGGTTCCAGGGGACACTGAAGCTTTCTTT. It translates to CASSLVPGDTEAFF.

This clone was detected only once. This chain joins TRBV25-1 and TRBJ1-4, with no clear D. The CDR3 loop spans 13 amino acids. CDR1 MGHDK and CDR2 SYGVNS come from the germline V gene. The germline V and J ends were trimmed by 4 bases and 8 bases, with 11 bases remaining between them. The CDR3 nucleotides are TGTGCCAGCAGTGGGACCGGGAGGGAAAAACTGTTTTTT. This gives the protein CASSGTGREKLFF.

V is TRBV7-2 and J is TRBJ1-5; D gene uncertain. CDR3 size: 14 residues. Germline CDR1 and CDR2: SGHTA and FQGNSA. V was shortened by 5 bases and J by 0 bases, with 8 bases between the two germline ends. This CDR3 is CASSPFYSNQPQHF. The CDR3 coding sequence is TGTGCCAGCAGCCCCTTTTATAGCAATCAGCCCCAGCATTTT.

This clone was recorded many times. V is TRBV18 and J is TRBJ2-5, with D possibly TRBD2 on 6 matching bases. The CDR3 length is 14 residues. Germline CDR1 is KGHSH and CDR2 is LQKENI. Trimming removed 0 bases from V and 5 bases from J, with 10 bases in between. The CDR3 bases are TGTGCCAGCTCACCACCACGGGGGTCGGAGACCCAGTACTTC. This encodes CASSPPRGSETQYF.

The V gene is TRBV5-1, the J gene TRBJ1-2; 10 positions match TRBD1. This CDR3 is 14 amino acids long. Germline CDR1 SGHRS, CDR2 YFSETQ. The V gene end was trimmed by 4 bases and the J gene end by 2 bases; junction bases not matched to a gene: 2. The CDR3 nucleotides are TGCGCCAGCAGCCCGGGACAGGGGAACTATGGCTACACCTTC. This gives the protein CASSPGQGNYGYTF.

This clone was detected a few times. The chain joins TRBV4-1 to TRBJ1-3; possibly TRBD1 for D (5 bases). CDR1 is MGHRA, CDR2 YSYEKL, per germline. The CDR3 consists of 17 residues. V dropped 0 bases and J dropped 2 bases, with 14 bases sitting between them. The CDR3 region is CASSQDQRGFAGNTIYF. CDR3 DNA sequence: TGCGCCAGCAGCCAAGATCAGCGGGGGTTTGCTGGAAACACCATATATTTT.

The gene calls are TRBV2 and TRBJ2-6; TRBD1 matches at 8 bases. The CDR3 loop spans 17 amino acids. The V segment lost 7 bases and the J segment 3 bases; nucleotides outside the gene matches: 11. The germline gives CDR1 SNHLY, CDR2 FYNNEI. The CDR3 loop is CASKANQGAGGANVLTF. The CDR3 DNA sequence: TGTGCCAGCAAGGCCAATCAGGGGGCAGGTGGGGCCAACGTCCTGACTTTC.

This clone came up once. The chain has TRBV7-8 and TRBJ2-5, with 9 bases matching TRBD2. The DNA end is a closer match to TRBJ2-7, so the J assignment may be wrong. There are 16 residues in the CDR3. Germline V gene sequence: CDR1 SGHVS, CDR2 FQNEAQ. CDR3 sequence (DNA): TGTGCCAGCAGCTTAGCGGGGCGGGAGGGCCGGTACGAGCAGTACTTC. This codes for CASSLAGREGRYEQYF.

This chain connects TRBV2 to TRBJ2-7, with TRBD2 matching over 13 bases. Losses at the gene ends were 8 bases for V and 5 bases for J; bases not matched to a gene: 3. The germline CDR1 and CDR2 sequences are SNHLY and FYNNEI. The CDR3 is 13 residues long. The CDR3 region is CASFGTSGNEQYF. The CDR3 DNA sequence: TGTGCCAGCTTTGGGACTAGCGGGAACGAGCAGTACTTC.

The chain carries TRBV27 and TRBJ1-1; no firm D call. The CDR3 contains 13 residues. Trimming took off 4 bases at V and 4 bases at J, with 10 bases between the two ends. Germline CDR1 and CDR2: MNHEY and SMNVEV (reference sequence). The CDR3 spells CASSWSSGTEAFF. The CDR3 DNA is TGTGCCAGCAGTTGGTCGAGCGGCACTGAAGCTTTCTTT.

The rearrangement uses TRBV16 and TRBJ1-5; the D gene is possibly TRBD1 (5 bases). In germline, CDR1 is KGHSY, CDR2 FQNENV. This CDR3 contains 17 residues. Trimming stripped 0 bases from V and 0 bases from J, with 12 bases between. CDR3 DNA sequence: TGTGCCAGCAGCCAATCGGCGACAGCTTATAGCAATCAGCCCCAGCATTTT. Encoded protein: CASSQSATAYSNQPQHF.

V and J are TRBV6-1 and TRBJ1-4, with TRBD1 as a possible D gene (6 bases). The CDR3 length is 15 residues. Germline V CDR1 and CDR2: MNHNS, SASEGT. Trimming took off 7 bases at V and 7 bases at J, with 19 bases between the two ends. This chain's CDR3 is CASTPFKGGGEKLFF. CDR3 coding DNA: TGTGCCAGCACCCCTTTTAAGGGGGGGGGTGAAAAACTGTTTTTT.

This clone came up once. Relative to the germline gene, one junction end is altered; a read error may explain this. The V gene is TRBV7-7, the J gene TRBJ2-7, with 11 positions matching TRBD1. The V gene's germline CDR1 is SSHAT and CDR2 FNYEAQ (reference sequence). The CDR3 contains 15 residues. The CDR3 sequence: CASSLGQGALGEQYF. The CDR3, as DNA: TGTGCTAGCAGTCTTGGACAGGGGGCGTTGGGCGAGCAGTACTTC.

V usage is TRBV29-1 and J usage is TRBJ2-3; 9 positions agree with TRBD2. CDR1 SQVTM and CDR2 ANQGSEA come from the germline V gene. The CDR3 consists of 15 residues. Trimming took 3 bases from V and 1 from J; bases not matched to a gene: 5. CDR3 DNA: TGCAGCGTTGACGGTCTAGCGGGACGCACAGATACGCAGTATTTT. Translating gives CSVDGLAGRTDTQYF.